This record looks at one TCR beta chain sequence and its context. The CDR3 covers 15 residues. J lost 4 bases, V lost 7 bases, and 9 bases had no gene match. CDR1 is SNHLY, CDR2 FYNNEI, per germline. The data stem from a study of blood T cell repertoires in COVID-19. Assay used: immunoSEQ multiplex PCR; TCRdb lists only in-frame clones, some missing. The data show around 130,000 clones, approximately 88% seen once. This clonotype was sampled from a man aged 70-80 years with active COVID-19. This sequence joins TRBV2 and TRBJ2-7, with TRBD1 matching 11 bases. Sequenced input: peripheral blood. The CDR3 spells CASILGGTGGYEQYF. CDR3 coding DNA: TGTGCCAGCATTCTAGGGGGGACAGGGGGTTACGAGCAGTACTTC.